One sample yielded the 25 T cell receptor beta chains listed below, sequenced in a study of T cell repertoires in cytomegalovirus infection. TCRdb reprocessed the reads with MiXCR, giving one entry per CDR3 protein. The sample carries around 530,000 distinct CDR3 sequences, more than 25% recorded once. Material for sequencing was PBMCs. Receptors were obtained from a human donor in good health (CMV status not recorded). Some clones in this sample may be carry-over from other donors' samples.

This clonotype was observed at least ten times. CDR3 amino acids: CASSLDRDSPLHF. CDR3 bases: TGTGCCAGCAGCTTAGATCGGGATTCACCCCTCCACTTT. This chain links TRBV7-2 with TRBJ1-6; D unclear. The CDR3 loop spans 13 amino acids. The V gene lost 1 base and the J gene lost 8 bases, with 6 bases spanning the gap. CDR1 is SGHTA and CDR2 is FQGNSA in the germline V gene.

This clonotype was picked up many times. This sequence joins TRBV7-2 and TRBJ2-7; 11 bases are a match to TRBD1. The CDR3 consists of 15 residues. The J segment lost 5 bases and the V segment lost 4 bases, leaving 7 bases of the junction unmatched. Germline V gene lookup returns CDR1 SGHTA and CDR2 FQGNSA. The CDR3 region is CASSSPGTGGDEQYF. The CDR3 DNA reads as TGTGCCAGCAGCTCCCCCGGGACAGGGGGGGACGAGCAGTACTTC. Looking up the rest from reference TRBV7-2 and TRBJ2-7 gives the full variable domain: GAGVSQSPSNKVTEKGKDVELRCDPISGHTALYWYRQSLGQGLEFLIYFQGNSAPDKSGLPSDRFSAERTGGSVSTLTIQRTQQEDSAVYLCASSSPGTGGDEQYFGPGTRLTVT.

This chain links TRBV6-2 or TRBV6-3 with TRBJ2-1, with 11 nucleotides matching TRBD2. Looked up from germline, CDR1 is MNHEY and CDR2 is SVGEGT. V was pared by 4 bases and J by 6 bases, with 2 bases of the junction left unmatched. This CDR3 spans 14 amino acids. CDR3 residues: CASSWGLAVNEQFF. The CDR3, as DNA: TGTGCCAGCAGTTGGGGACTAGCGGTCAATGAGCAGTTCTTC.

V usage is TRBV15 and J usage is TRBJ2-3; D is unresolved. V lost 1 base, J lost 4 bases, and 6 bases lay in between. CDR1 is LNHNV, CDR2 YYDKDF, per germline (reference sequence). The CDR3 consists of 13 residues. The CDR3 DNA reads as TGTGCCACCAGCAGAGGACATGCAGATACGCAGTATTTT. Its protein is CATSRGHADTQYF. The full variable domain, completed using reference TRBV15 and TRBJ2-3, is DAMVIQNPRYQVTQFGKPVTLSCSQTLNHNVMYWYQQKSSQAPKLLFHYYDKDFNNEADTPDNFQSRRPNTSFCFLDIRSPGLGDTAMYLCATSRGHADTQYFGPGTRLTVL.

This clonotype was recorded a few times. The J gene is TRBJ2-7, the V gene TRBV11-2, with TRBD2 matching over 10 bases. This CDR3 has 14 amino acids. V lost 5 bases and J lost 3; bases outside the gene matches: 4. Germline loops: CDR1 SGHAT, CDR2 FQNNGV. The CDR3 loop reads CASSIGTSDYEQYV. The CDR3 bases are TGTGCCAGCAGCATCGGGACTAGCGACTACGAGCAGTACGTC.

This clonotype was detected a few times. The chain combines TRBV11-2 with TRBJ2-7, with a possible D match to TRBD2 (5 bases). Germline V lookup: CDR1 SGHAT, CDR2 FQNNGV. CDR3 length equals 12 residues. V gave up 10 bases and J gave up 0 bases, with 10 bases separating them. The chain's CDR3 is CATLGSSYEQYF. DNA for the CDR3: TGTGCCACTTTAGGGAGCTCCTACGAGCAGTACTTC.

This clonotype was found many times. The chain employs TRBV7-2 and TRBJ2-7; TRBD1 matches 9 bases. Germline CDR1 is SGHTA and CDR2 is FQGNSA. This CDR3 comprises 14 residues. V gave up 5 bases and J gave up 7 bases; unmatched junction bases: 9. DNA of the CDR3: TGTGCCAGCAGCACCGGGACAGGGTTGCGGGAGCAGTACTTC. Translating gives CASSTGTGLREQYF. Full variable domain (missing parts from reference TRBV7-2 and TRBJ2-7): GAGVSQSPSNKVTEKGKDVELRCDPISGHTALYWYRQSLGQGLEFLIYFQGNSAPDKSGLPSDRFSAERTGGSVSTLTIQRTQQEDSAVYLCASSTGTGLREQYFGPGTRLTVT.

Points on this clonotype: This may stem from a read error, because a much larger clone lies one nucleotide away. The DNA for the CDR3 is TGTGCCAGCAACCCCCCTCAGGGGGCCCGTGCGTATGAGCAGTTCTTC. Translated: CASNPPQGARAYEQFF. V and J are TRBV7-8 and TRBJ2-1; 8 positions match TRBD1. The CDR3 is 16 residues long. From germline, CDR1 is SGHVS and CDR2 FQNEAQ. V lost 7 bases to trimming and J lost 8 bases; unmatched junction nucleotides: 16.

This clonotype has only a few counts. The rearrangement uses TRBV7-3 and TRBJ1-2; D ambiguous. V was trimmed by 2 bases and J by 1 base, leaving 8 bases between them. The CDR3 runs 14 residues. The V gene's germline CDR1 is SGHTA and CDR2 FQGTGA. The CDR3 loop reads CASSLESDNYGYTF. DNA for the CDR3: TGTGCCAGCAGCTTAGAGTCGGATAACTATGGCTACACCTTC.

V is TRBV19 and J is TRBJ1-1; TRBD1 agrees at 9 bases. The CDR3 runs 14 residues. V shed 3 bases, J shed 3 bases, and the junction held 2 bases outside the gene matches. The germline V gene encodes CDR1 LNHDA and CDR2 SQIVND (reference sequence). In DNA form, the CDR3 reads TGTGCCAGTAGTATTGGGGACAGGGACACTGAAGCTTTCTTT. This codes for CASSIGDRDTEAFF.

This clonotype has more than one count but fewer than ten. The V gene is TRBV10-2, the J gene TRBJ2-7; D is ambiguous. From germline, CDR1 is WSHSY and CDR2 SAAADI. Trimming pared 4 bases from V and 0 bases from J, leaving 10 bases between. The CDR3 consists of 14 residues. The CDR3 nucleotides are TGCGCCAGCAGTGTGTCCTCTGTCTCCTACGAGCAGTACGTC. It yields the protein CASSVSSVSYEQYV.

In this sample, this clonotype turned up a few times. The V call is TRBV7-2, the J call TRBJ2-3, with TRBD2 matching over 7 bases. This CDR3 has 14 residues. J was trimmed by 6 bases and V by 5 bases; bases with no gene match: 8. Per germline, CDR1 SGHTA and CDR2 FQGNSA. CDR3 region: CASSPIAGSDTQYF. The CDR3 DNA reads as TGTGCCAGCAGCCCTATAGCGGGCAGTGATACGCAGTATTTT.

To note about this clonotype: This sequence may be a read error, since a much larger clone differs from it by one base. The genes are TRBV10-3 and TRBJ2-3; either TRBD1 or TRBD2 may fit D (6 bases each). The CDR3 extends over 12 amino acids. Deletions cut 7 bases from V and 3 bases from J, with 8 bases between. Germline V CDR1 and CDR2: ENHRY, SYGVKD. The CDR3 protein is CAIKGGTDTQYF. CDR3 sequence (DNA): TGTGCCATCAAAGGGGGGACAGATACGCAGTATTTT.

Only a few counts were recorded for this clonotype. This chain links TRBV6-2 or TRBV6-3 with TRBJ2-1; D is perhaps TRBD1 (5 bases). Germline CDR1 is MNHEY and CDR2 is SVGEGT. The CDR3 is made up of 15 amino acids. V lost 0 bases, J lost 6 bases, and 12 bases lay in between. The CDR3 region is CASSYSMFQGNEQFF. The CDR3 nucleotides read TGTGCCAGCAGTTACTCGATGTTCCAGGGCAATGAGCAGTTCTTC.

This clonotype has at least ten counts. The chain links TRBV7-2 to TRBJ2-1; D gene uncertain. Germline values: CDR1 SGHTA, CDR2 FQGNSA. This CDR3 contains 12 residues. The V end lost 2 bases, the J end lost 8 bases, and 7 bases lay between the germline ends. CDR3 bases: TGTGCCAGCAGCTTAAATTCGGATGAGCAGTTCTTC. It encodes CASSLNSDEQFF.

This clonotype was picked up a small number of times. This chain connects TRBV19 to TRBJ1-5, with 9 bases that match TRBD1. Losses at the gene ends were 1 base for V and 3 bases for J; bases not matched to a gene: 4. Germline V gives CDR1 LNHDA, CDR2 SQIVND (reference sequence). This CDR3 has 16 amino acids. This chain's CDR3 is CASSIVDRGTNQPQHF. CDR3 DNA sequence: TGTGCCAGTAGTATAGTGGACAGGGGTACCAATCAGCCCCAGCATTTT.

A few counts support this clonotype. The rearrangement uses TRBV6-2 or TRBV6-3 and TRBJ2-2; TRBD1 matches 7 bases. Germline V gene sequence: CDR1 MNHEY, CDR2 SVGEGT. With 6 bases clipped from V and 9 bases from J, the junction kept 10 bases outside the gene matches. The CDR3 length is 14 residues. The CDR3 reads CASSLTRQGRELFF. Here the CDR3 DNA reads TGTGCCAGCAGCCTTACCCGACAGGGACGGGAGCTGTTTTTT.

This clonotype was seen a few times. V usage is TRBV18 and J usage is TRBJ2-1, with D tentatively TRBD2 (6 bases). CDR1 is KGHSH, CDR2 LQKENI, per germline. The CDR3 loop spans 16 amino acids. V lost 2 bases to trimming and J lost 10 bases, with 21 bases between them. The CDR3 DNA follows: TGTGCCAGCTCACCATCAGGGACTTCACTAGTTGAGGAGCAGTTCTTC. It specifies CASSPSGTSLVEEQFF.

This clonotype was seen a handful of times. V is TRBV6-1 and J is TRBJ1-5; 7 nucleotides line up with TRBD1. J lost 5 bases, V lost 5 bases, and 6 bases had no gene match. Germline-derived CDR1 and CDR2 are MNHNS and SASEGT. This CDR3 region has 14 residues. The CDR3 here is CASSRQGGDQPQHF. The CDR3 DNA reads as TGTGCCAGCAGTAGACAGGGTGGAGATCAGCCCCAGCATTTT.

This clonotype was counted at least ten times. The CDR3 sequence is CASRYRDSPLDQPQHF. The CDR3 DNA sequence: TGTGCCAGCAGATACCGGGACAGCCCTCTTGATCAGCCCCAGCATTTT. The chain recombines TRBV28 with TRBJ1-5; 7 bases agree with TRBD1. The CDR3 runs 16 residues. V lost 6 bases and J lost 5; bases outside the gene matches: 13. CDR1 and CDR2 from the germline V gene are MDHEN and SYDVKM.

This clonotype appeared a few times. The V call is TRBV7-9, the J call TRBJ2-3; 7 bases match TRBD2. The CDR3 runs 16 residues. J lost 2 bases, V lost 3 bases, and 8 bases had no gene match. Germline CDR1 is SEHNR and CDR2 is FQNEAQ (reference sequence). The CDR3 reads CASSFPLSGVTDTQYF. Here the CDR3 DNA reads TGTGCCAGCAGCTTCCCGTTGAGCGGGGTCACAGATACGCAGTATTTT.

This clonotype showed up just a few times. The V gene is TRBV20-1, the J gene TRBJ2-4; 16 bases line up with TRBD2. CDR3 length: 17 amino acids. CDR1 is DFQATT and CDR2 is SNEGSKA in the germline V gene (reference sequence). The trim removed 3 bases at V and 0 bases at J, leaving 2 bases unmatched. The CDR3 DNA follows: TGCAGTGCTAGGGGACTAGCGGGAGGGCAAGCCAAAAACATTCAGTACTTC. Its translation: CSARGLAGGQAKNIQYF.

The chain uses TRBV28 and TRBJ2-7, with 7 positions matching TRBD2. The V gene's germline CDR1 is MDHEN and CDR2 SYDVKM. The CDR3 is made up of 13 amino acids. Trimming at V came to 8 bases and at J to 4 bases, leaving 8 bases not matched to a gene. The CDR3 nucleotides are TGTGCCAGCCATTTGGGGGGGGAGTACGAGCAGTACTTC. Translation: CASHLGGEYEQYF.

This clonotype was seen at least ten times. V usage is TRBV7-8 and J usage is TRBJ2-5, with 11 positions matching TRBD2. The trim removed 3 bases at V and 3 bases at J, leaving 6 bases unmatched. From germline, CDR1 is SGHVS and CDR2 FQNEAQ. The CDR3 extends over 16 amino acids. CDR3: CASSLLAGGREETQYF. The CDR3, as DNA: TGTGCCAGCAGCTTGCTAGCGGGAGGTCGGGAAGAGACCCAGTACTTC.

This clonotype was observed many times. CDR3 sequence: CASSLNSIGSPGELFF. The CDR3 nucleotides are TGTGCCAGCAGCTTAAATTCCATTGGCTCCCCCGGGGAGCTGTTTTTT. The gene calls are TRBV7-8 and TRBJ2-2; D unresolved. Germline V gives CDR1 SGHVS, CDR2 FQNEAQ. The CDR3 extends over 16 amino acids. With 2 bases removed from V and 6 bases from J, the gap between germline ends came to 16 bases.